Included here is one T cell receptor beta chain sequence, with context. This entry comes from a study of blood T cell repertoires in COVID-19. On the study more broadly: Some COVID-19 samples were acute and others convalescent; all came from the United States, Italy and Spain. PBMCs, B-cell-depleted T cells, or T cells were the source of the cDNA or gDNA that made up the material.

The CDR3 spans 17 residues. Germline V lookup: CDR1 SGHRS, CDR2 YFSETQ. V shed 0 bases and J shed 0 bases, with 13 bases lying between them. How the authors handled the data: Scientists estimated how many nucleated cells there were by amplifying reference gene primers. Sequenced by immunoSEQ multiplex PCR; TCRdb stores in-frame clones only, minus some. V, J and clone size derive from that table, while D and trimming were established from the DNA sequence. The sample lists approximately 200,000 clones, 65% to 90% seen once, with 4.5% to 5.5% in the top ten. The specimen sequenced was peripheral blood. V is TRBV5-1 and J is TRBJ2-1; D is possibly TRBD2 (7 bases). This TCR came from a human donor in a cohort sampled during active COVID-19. CDR3 bases: TGCGCCAGCAGCTTGGGTAGGGGGGGCCACTCCTACAATGAGCAGTTCTTC. Protein sequence: CASSLGRGGHSYNEQFF.